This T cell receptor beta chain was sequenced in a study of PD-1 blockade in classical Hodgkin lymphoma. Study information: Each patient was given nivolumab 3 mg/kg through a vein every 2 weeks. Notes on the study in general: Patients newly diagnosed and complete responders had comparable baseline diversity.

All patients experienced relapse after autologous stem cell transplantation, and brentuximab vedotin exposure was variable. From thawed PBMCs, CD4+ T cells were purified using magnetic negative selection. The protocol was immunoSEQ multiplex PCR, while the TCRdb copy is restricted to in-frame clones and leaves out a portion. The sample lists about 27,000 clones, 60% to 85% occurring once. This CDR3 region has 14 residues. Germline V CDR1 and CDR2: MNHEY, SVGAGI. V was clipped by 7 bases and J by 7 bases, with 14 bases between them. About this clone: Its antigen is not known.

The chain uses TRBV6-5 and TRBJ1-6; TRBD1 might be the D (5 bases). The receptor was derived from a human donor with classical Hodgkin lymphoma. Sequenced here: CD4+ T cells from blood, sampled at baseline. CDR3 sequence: CASTKGQRNSPLHF. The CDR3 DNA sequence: TGTGCCAGCACAAAGGGGCAAAGGAATTCACCCCTCCACTTT.